This T cell receptor (beta chain) appears in the sequencing data of a study of blood T cell repertoires in COVID-19. Study overall: The samples span acute and convalescent COVID-19 from the United States, Italy and Spain. PBMCs, B-cell-depleted T cells, or T cells provided the cDNA or gDNA that made up the material.

In the study's own analysis: Reference gene primer amplification in the assay estimated nucleated cell counts. Generated by immunoSEQ multiplex PCR, the TCRdb table keeps only in-frame clones and is missing some. V and J calls and clone size are copied from that table; D and trimming were computed from the DNA. The sample yields around 160,000 clones, 75% to 90% seen once. Germline V gene lookup returns CDR1 LNHDA and CDR2 SQIVND (reference sequence). The CDR3 sequence is 14 residues long. Between the trimmed V and J ends, which lost 6 bases and 6 bases, there was a span of 15 bases. This clone has only a few counts. Seattle participants joined during active infection and were tracked over time.

Sequenced sample: peripheral blood. This receptor was obtained from a woman aged 60 to 75 with COVID-19, enrolled during active disease. This chain connects TRBV19 to TRBJ1-5; D perhaps matches TRBD1 (6 bases). The CDR3 DNA follows: TGTGCCAGTAGCATCCCAGGGGAGGGTCAGCCCCAGCATTTT. It translates to CASSIPGEGQPQHF.